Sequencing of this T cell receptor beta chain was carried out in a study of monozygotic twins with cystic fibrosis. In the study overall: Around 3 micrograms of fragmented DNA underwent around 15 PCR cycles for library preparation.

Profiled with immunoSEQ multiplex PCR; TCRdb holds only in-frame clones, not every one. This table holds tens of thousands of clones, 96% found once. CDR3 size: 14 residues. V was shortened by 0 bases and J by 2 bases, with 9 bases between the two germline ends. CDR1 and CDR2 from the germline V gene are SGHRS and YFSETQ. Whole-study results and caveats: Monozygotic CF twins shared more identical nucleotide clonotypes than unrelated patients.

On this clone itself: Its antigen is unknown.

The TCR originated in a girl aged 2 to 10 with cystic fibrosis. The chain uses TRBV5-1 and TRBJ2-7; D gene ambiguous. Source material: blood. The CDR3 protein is CASSLATVTYEQYF. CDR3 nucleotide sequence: TGCGCCAGCAGCTTGGCCACGGTTACCTACGAGCAGTACTTC.